In its sample, the clone carrying this T cell receptor (beta chain) was seen once. Its target is unknown. The data derive from a study of cytomegalovirus exposure and HLA in healthy donors. The CDR3 contains 14 residues. V shed 10 bases and J shed 2 bases, with 14 bases lying between them. CDR1 and CDR2 from the germline V gene are MNHNS and SASEGT. General study points: From TCR beta sequences, most subjects' HLA-A and HLA-B alleles were reportedly predicted accurately. The productive fraction for most TCR beta V segments was about 90% or about 30% in an earlier analysis.

Use of 60 Vbeta and 13 Jbeta primers characterized the PCR. The table came from immunoSEQ multiplex PCR; TCRdb's copy has only in-frame clones and leaves some out. The sample holds about 200,000 clones; approximately 80% are singletons and the top ten take about 3%. V gene TRBV6-1 combines with J gene TRBJ2-2; possibly TRBD2 for D (5 bases). The sample consisted of PBMCs. This TCR was recovered from a young man in good health and CMV-seronegative. CDR3 nucleotide sequence: TGTGCCACCAGGACGAGCGGAAACACCGGGGAGCTGTTTTTT. Translated: CATRTSGNTGELFF.